The TCR beta chain described here comes from a study of beta chain features in type 1 diabetes. There was one heparinised blood draw per donor, averaging around 120 mL. All sorted populations exceeded 95% purity. Isolated RNA was reverse transcribed in full, so expressed TCRB transcripts were sequenced. Clones were read by immunoSEQ multiplex PCR, and TCRdb kept only the in-frame ones, dropping some. The sample lists more than 150,000 clones, about 9.1% seen once, with 2% to 3% in the top ten. Germline trimming cut 7 bases from V and 0 bases from J; bases unmatched to any gene: 15. CDR3 length: 18 residues. The V gene's germline CDR1 is SQVTM and CDR2 ANQGSEA.

Sample: central memory CD4+ T cells from blood. This rearrangement joins TRBV29-1 to TRBJ2-1; 10 bases are shared with TRBD2. The sequence derives from a young woman in good health. CDR3 coding DNA: TGCAGCGCCTTAGCGGGGGGTCTCTCACTAAGCTCCTACAATGAGCAGTTCTTC. Translated: CSALAGGLSLSSYNEQFF.